Listed here is a single T cell receptor beta chain. The sample belongs to a study of T cell changes during pregnancy in multiple sclerosis. Assay: immunoSEQ multiplex PCR; the TCRdb copy retains only in-frame clones and omits some. The table includes about 75,000 clones, 89% detected once. Trimming at V came to 6 bases and at J to 2 bases, leaving 7 bases not matched to a gene. From germline, CDR1 is LGHNT and CDR2 FRNRAP. The CDR3 runs 15 residues. The sequence was collected from a female donor in good health, enrolled as a control in a pregnancy study. The material sequenced was peripheral blood, taken in the first trimester of pregnancy. The chain carries TRBV12-5 and TRBJ1-1; 9 bases fit TRBD1. In DNA, the CDR3 is TGTGCTAGTGGGACAGGGGGGGCTGGCAACACTGAAGCTTTCTTT. The encoded protein is CASGTGGAGNTEAFF.